These T cell receptor beta chains were read from a single sample in a study of OX40 agonist ivuxolimab in advanced cancers. Only in-frame clones appear in the TCRdb table, and some are missing; sequencing was by immunoSEQ multiplex PCR. The data show 45,000 to 75,000 clones, over 75% seen once. The sample in question was CD4+ or CD8+ T cells sorted from blood, obtained in a trial of the OX40 agonist ivuxolimab. The receptors were gathered from an adult with an advanced solid tumor such as melanoma, head and neck, liver or kidney cancer. The CDR3 runs from the conserved cysteine through the conserved F or W. Each record gives: V gene, D gene, clone size, J gene, CDR3 DNA, CDR3 protein. D genes are given only for firm matches. Not all rows give a size; the values are once, few, many and, for expanded clones, a class.

TRBV5-1	.	.	TRBJ2-7	TGCGCCAGCAGCTTGGGAGGGGGCAGCGGGGGTCCCCCATACGAGCAGTACTTC	CASSLGGGSGGPPYEQYF
TRBV6-5	.	.	TRBJ2-7	TGTGCCCAGCTGACCTACGAGCAGTACTTC	CAQLTYEQYF
TRBV9	.	.	TRBJ2-7	TGTGCCAGCAGCTCTCGGGATAGCCGCTTCTCCTACGAGCAGTACTTC	CASSSRDSRFSYEQYF
TRBV7-2	.	.	TRBJ2-3	TGTGCCAGCAGCTCAGAGGCAAGCGGGTTTTCTAGCACAGATACGCAGTATTTT	CASSSEASGFSSTDTQYF
TRBV6-4	.	.	TRBJ1-1	TGTGCCAGCAGTGACTCTGCCCTCTCCTCTTCGTCCCCGAATCAGGAGGCCACTGAAGCTTTCTTT	CASSDSALSSSSPNQEATEAFF
TRBV18	TRBD2	.	TRBJ2-7	TGTGCCAGCTCACCTAGCGGGAGCGGCCGTTGGAGATCCTACGAGCAGTACTTC	CASSPSGSGRWRSYEQYF
TRBV11-1	.	.	TRBJ2-5	TGTGCCAGCAGCTTAGCGGGGGGCCCCATCGGACAAGAGACCCAGTACTTC	CASSLAGGPIGQETQYF
TRBV6-6	.	few	TRBJ1-2	TGTGCCAGCAGTTACGAGGGAAGTCACTATGGCTACACCTTC	CASSYEGSHYGYTF
TRBV9	.	.	TRBJ1-6	TGTGCCAGCAGCGTAAACACCCGCCTGAGGTGGCCCTATAATTCACCCCTCCACTTT	CASSVNTRLRWPYNSPLHF
TRBV11-3	.	.	TRBJ2-1	TGTGCCAGCACCAGGGGAAGTGAGCAGTTCTTC	CASTRGSEQFF
TRBV2	TRBD2	.	TRBJ2-5	TGTGCCAGCAGAGCGGGAGTGGTAGAGACCCAGTACTTC	CASRAGVVETQYF
TRBV7-3	.	.	TRBJ2-1	TGTGCCAGCAGCCTACTGGGGGTCTTCGGTGAGCAGTTCTTC	CASSLLGVFGEQFF
TRBV11-2	.	few	TRBJ2-5	TGTGCCAGCAGCTCCCAGGACAGAACTAGGGCCCAGTACTTC	CASSSQDRTRAQYF
TRBV5-5	.	few	TRBJ2-7	TGTGCCAGCAGCTTGGAGCCTAGCTCCTACGAGCAGTACTTC	CASSLEPSSYEQYF
TRBV25-1	.	.	TRBJ2-7	TGTGCCAGCAGTGTACAGGGTCTCGACGAGCAGTACTTC	CASSVQGLDEQYF
TRBV7-9	TRBD2	.	TRBJ2-3	TGTGCCAGCAGCTTAGGGGTTGTGACGGGGGGGCCAACAGATACGCAGTATTTT	CASSLGVVTGGPTDTQYF
TRBV11-3	.	.	TRBJ2-7	TGTGCCAGCAGCTCCAGACCATGGGCCGCCTACGAGCAGTACTTC	CASSSRPWAAYEQYF
TRBV21-1	.	.	TRBJ2-4	TGTGCCAGGTCTTGGGTTAGGGACAGGTCGAAGTACTTC	CARSWVRDRSKYF
TRBV18	TRBD2	.	TRBJ2-2	TGTGCCAGCTCACCACCCACGGGAGCGGGAAGAGTCGGGGAGCTGTTTTTT	CASSPPTGAGRVGELFF
TRBV27	.	few	TRBJ1-6	TGTGCCAGCAGTTTATCTAGGCAGATGAATTCACCCCTCCACTTT	CASSLSRQMNSPLHF
TRBV7-2	.	.	TRBJ1-1	TGTGCCAGCAGCTTAGTACTGGGTGGGACTGAAGCTTTCTTT	CASSLVLGGTEAFF
TRBV7-9	.	.	TRBJ1-2	TGTGCCAGCAGCTTGGAGACAGTAAACTATGGCTACACCTTC	CASSLETVNYGYTF
TRBV9	.	.	TRBJ1-2	TGTGCCAGCAGCGTAGCTGGGCGAAAGGAAGGGGCCTATGGCTACACCTTC	CASSVAGRKEGAYGYTF
TRBV4-2	TRBD1	few	TRBJ1-2	TGTGCCAGCAGCCAAGATGAGGGGGCTGGCGGCTACACCTTC	CASSQDEGAGGYTF
TRBV9	.	.	TRBJ2-7	TGTGCCAGCAGCGTAGAAGTGGGTGATTACGAGCAGTACTTC	CASSVEVGDYEQYF